This T cell receptor (beta chain) was sequenced for a study of T cells in Graves' hyperthyroidism and ophthalmopathy. Using RNA transcripts as the source, TCR beta CDR3 regions were amplified. Carried out on the TCR CDR3, a first-round RT-PCR used the HTBI primer set. TCRdb re-called the multiplex PCR reads through MiXCR, storing one row per CDR3 protein. The sample carries 350,000 to 450,000 distinct CDR3 sequences, 17% recorded once. Hyperthyroidism, newly diagnosed and lasting under 2 months, affected patients aged 18 to 65. This clonotype was observed at least ten times. Its antigen is unknown. Trimming took 1 base from V and 0 from J, leaving 15 bases between them. Germline assignment: CDR1 KGHDR and CDR2 SFDVKD. The length of the CDR3 is 18 residues. Study-level points and caveats: Separating ophthalmopathy from stable hyperthyroidism was achieved by a 13 V-J model.

The chain combines TRBV24-1 with TRBJ2-1; the D call may be TRBD1 or TRBD2 (5 bases each). This TCR was sampled from a woman younger than 45 with Graves' hyperthyroidism that later progressed to Graves' ophthalmopathy. Sequencing input: blood. The CDR3 protein is CATSDFPGRKSSYNEQFF. The CDR3 nucleotides are TGTGCCACCAGTGATTTTCCGGGACGGAAGAGCTCCTACAATGAGCAGTTCTTC.